The clone carrying this T cell receptor beta chain has more than one count but fewer than ten. Antigen: not known. This entry comes from a study of beta chain features in type 1 diabetes. General study findings and limits: Moderate but significant shortening of TCRB CDR3s was recorded in all four CD4+ subsets from Type 1 diabetes patients.

The CDR3 consists of 13 residues. With 2 bases clipped from V and 10 bases from J, the junction kept 5 bases outside the gene matches. Germline values: CDR1 LNHDA, CDR2 SQIVND (reference sequence). The sequenced template was cDNA made from the entire isolated RNA. The table came from immunoSEQ multiplex PCR; TCRdb's copy has only in-frame clones and leaves some out. The data show 160,000 or so clones, around 8.4% seen once. The receptor was derived from a woman in her late teens or twenties with type 1 diabetes. The chain joins TRBV19 to TRBJ2-1, with 7 nucleotides matching TRBD2. The sequenced sample consisted of central memory CD4+ T cells from blood. CDR3: CASSIMSGGEQFF. The CDR3 nucleotides are TGTGCCAGTAGTATAATGTCGGGGGGAGAGCAGTTCTTC.